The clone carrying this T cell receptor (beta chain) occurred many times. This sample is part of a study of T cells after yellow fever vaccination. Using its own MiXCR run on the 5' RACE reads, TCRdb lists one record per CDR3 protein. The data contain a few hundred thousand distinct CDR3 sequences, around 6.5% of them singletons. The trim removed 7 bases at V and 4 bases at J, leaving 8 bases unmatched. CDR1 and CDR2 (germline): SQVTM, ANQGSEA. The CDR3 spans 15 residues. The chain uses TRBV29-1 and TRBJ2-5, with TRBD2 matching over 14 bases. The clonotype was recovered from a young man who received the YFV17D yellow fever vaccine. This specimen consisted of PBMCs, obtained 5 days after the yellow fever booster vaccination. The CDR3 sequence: CSAGLAGGLGETQYF. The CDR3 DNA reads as TGCAGCGCCGGACTAGCGGGAGGCTTGGGAGAGACCCAGTACTTC.